Below are 23 T cell receptor beta chains sequenced from a single sample in a study of cytomegalovirus exposure and HLA in healthy donors. PCR involved 60 Vbeta and 13 Jbeta primers. Using immunoSEQ multiplex PCR, the repertoire was profiled, and TCRdb retains in-frame clones only, with some absent. The sample consists of 150,000 to 200,000 clones, more than 70% of them appearing once. The sample consisted of PBMCs. The receptors were sampled from a girl between 10 and 17 years old in good health and CMV-seronegative.

This clone showed up just once. The sample has other DNA sequences that encode this CDR3 too. The genes are TRBV6-1 and TRBJ2-7; D unresolved. Trimming left V 3 bases short and J 4 bases short, with 7 bases between. Germline values: CDR1 MNHNS, CDR2 SASEGT. CDR3 size: 12 residues. This CDR3 is CASSERGYEQYF. The CDR3 DNA follows: TGTGCCAGCAGTGAGAGAGGATACGAGCAGTACTTC.

The chain uses TRBV14 and TRBJ1-6, with 9 bases aligning to TRBD1. Per the germline V gene, CDR1 is SGHDN and CDR2 is FVKESK. V lost 3 bases and J lost 7; bases outside the gene matches: 4. This CDR3 spans 15 amino acids. The CDR3: CASSHRDRVNSPLHF. The CDR3 DNA reads TGTGCCAGCAGCCACCGGGACAGGGTAAATTCACCCCTCCACTTT.

This chain links TRBV19 with TRBJ1-5, with 8 nucleotides matching TRBD1. CDR3 size: 14 residues. V trimming: 6 bases; J trimming: 2 bases; junction bases outside the gene matches: 3. Germline-derived CDR1 and CDR2 are LNHDA and SQIVND (reference sequence). The CDR3 loop reads CASSGQGGNQPQHF. DNA for the CDR3: TGTGCCAGTAGCGGACAGGGCGGCAATCAGCCCCAGCATTTT.

This chain connects TRBV6-5 to TRBJ2-7, with 7 bases fitting TRBD1. With 10 bases clipped from V and 1 base from J, the junction kept 10 bases outside the gene matches. CDR1 and CDR2 (germline): MNHEY, SVGAGI. This CDR3 region has 14 residues. The CDR3 DNA sequence: TGTGCCACCCATCCAACGGGACAGTCCTACGAGCAGTACTTC. The encoded protein is CATHPTGQSYEQYF.

This clone has more than one count but fewer than ten. For the CDR3, the DNA is TGTGCCAGCAGTTCTCGGGGGGCAAACGATTACAATGAGCAGTTCTTC. The encoded protein is CASSSRGANDYNEQFF. The chain uses TRBV27 and TRBJ2-1; tentatively, D is TRBD2 (7 bases). Between the trimmed V and J ends, which lost 4 bases and 4 bases, there was a span of 17 bases. Germline CDR1 is MNHEY and CDR2 is SMNVEV (reference sequence). The CDR3 runs to 16 residues.

The count of this clone is one. The chain carries TRBV9 and TRBJ2-1; 7 bases agree with TRBD1. This CDR3 has 15 residues. Germline CDR1 and CDR2: SGDLS and YYNGEE. The V gene end was trimmed by 0 bases and the J gene end by 3 bases; junction bases not matched to a gene: 3. The CDR3 nucleotides read TGTGCCAGCAGCGTAGAAGGACAGGACTACAATGAGCAGTTCTTC. This translates into CASSVEGQDYNEQFF.

Only a few counts were recorded for this clone. This sequence joins TRBV6-5 and TRBJ1-2; D possibly corresponds to TRBD1 (6 bases). Deletions cut 10 bases from V and 4 bases from J, with 16 bases between. The length of the CDR3 is 13 residues. The V gene's germline CDR1 is MNHEY and CDR2 SVGAGI. CDR3 nucleotides: TGTGCCACGAAACAGGGTCTAGCCTATGGCTACACCTTC. Its protein product is CATKQGLAYGYTF.

The chain uses TRBV5-1 and TRBJ2-3; 11 bases map to TRBD2. The V gene's germline CDR1 is SGHRS and CDR2 YFSETQ. V lost 4 bases and J lost 4; bases outside the gene matches: 5. This CDR3 has 15 residues. CDR3 sequence reads: CASSPGTSGSDTQYF. In nucleotides, the CDR3 is TGCGCCAGCAGCCCCGGGACTAGCGGCTCAGATACGCAGTATTTT. The whole variable domain, filled in from reference TRBV5-1 and TRBJ2-3, reads KAGVTQTPRYLIKTRGQQVTLSCSPISGHRSVSWYQQTPGQGLQFLFEYFSETQRNKGNFPGRFSGRQFSNSRSEMNVSTLELGDSALYLCASSPGTSGSDTQYFGPGTRLTVL.

The chain recombines TRBV5-1 with TRBJ2-7, with D possibly being TRBD1 (6 bases). Germline loops: CDR1 SGHRS, CDR2 YFSETQ. CDR3 size: 12 residues. The V end lost 0 bases, the J end lost 9 bases, and 10 bases lay between the germline ends. DNA of the CDR3: TGCGCCAGCAGCTTGGGACAGGACGGGCAGTACTTC. Amino acid sequence: CASSLGQDGQYF.

The chain couples TRBV27 to TRBJ1-4; D uncertain. V lost 5 bases and J 6 bases, leaving 19 bases between the germline ends. Germline assignment: CDR1 MNHEY and CDR2 SMNVEV (reference sequence). The CDR3 has 16 amino acids. As DNA, the CDR3 is TGTGCCAGCAGTCCCGGTTCGGCCCGTGCGGATGAAAAACTGTTTTTT. This codes for CASSPGSARADEKLFF. Full variable domain (missing parts from reference TRBV27 and TRBJ1-4): EAQVTQNPRYLITVTGKKLTVTCSQNMNHEYMSWYRQDPGLGLRQIYYSMNVEVTDKGDVPEGYKVSRKEKRNFPLILESPSPNQTSLYFCASSPGSARADEKLFFGSGTQLSVL.

The chain recombines TRBV6-1 with TRBJ1-1; weak D call: TRBD1 (5 bases). This CDR3 spans 14 amino acids. Trimming took 3 bases from V and 2 from J, leaving 10 bases between them. From germline, CDR1 is MNHNS and CDR2 SASEGT. CDR3 DNA: TGTGCCAGCAGTGACTGGACACAAAACACTGAAGCTTTCTTT. This gives the protein CASSDWTQNTEAFF.

This clone appeared a single time. This chain connects TRBV4-1 to TRBJ2-5, with D maybe TRBD1 (5 bases). With the DNA end fitting TRBJ2-7 better, the J assignment may be wrong. CDR1 is MGHRA and CDR2 is YSYEKL in the germline V gene. This CDR3 region has 18 residues. CDR3 residues: CASSQDLGVDTSLYEQYF. CDR3 nucleotides: TGCGCCAGCAGCCAAGATTTGGGTGTGGACACGAGCCTCTACGAGCAGTACTTC.

This clone occurred a few times. The rearrangement links TRBV25-1 to TRBJ1-4, with D hard to call. Germline loops: CDR1 MGHDK, CDR2 SYGVNS. V lost 1 base and J lost 7, with 13 bases in between. The CDR3 is 15 residues long. For the CDR3, the DNA is TGTGCCAGCAGTGAATTCGGTGATTTCGGTGAAAAACTGTTTTTT. It encodes CASSEFGDFGEKLFF.

The CDR3 here is CASLRQGTVYNEQFF. CDR3 sequence (DNA): TGTGCCAGTTTGAGACAGGGGACGGTCTACAATGAGCAGTTCTTC. V and J are TRBV6-6 and TRBJ2-1; 8 bases map to TRBD1. CDR1 is MNHNY, CDR2 SVGAGI, per germline (reference sequence). The CDR3 spans 15 residues. With 9 bases clipped from V and 3 bases from J, the junction kept 10 bases outside the gene matches.

The V gene is TRBV10-3, the J gene TRBJ1-5, with D perhaps TRBD1 (5 bases). Trimming stripped 6 bases from V and 0 bases from J, with 15 bases between. CDR3 length: 16 residues. CDR1 is ENHRY and CDR2 is SYGVKD in the germline V gene. The DNA for the CDR3 is TGTGCCATCAGAAACGGGGGAACCGATAGCAATCAGCCCCAGCATTTT. Translating it yields CAIRNGGTDSNQPQHF.

The V and J genes are TRBV11-2 and TRBJ2-2, with a tentative D call TRBD2 (6 bases). Deletions cut 7 bases from V and 7 bases from J, with 16 bases between. CDR1 and CDR2 from the germline V gene are SGHAT and FQNNGV. CDR3 length equals 14 residues. The CDR3 is CASNLVGGDGELFF. DNA of the CDR3: TGTGCCAGCAATCTCGTGGGAGGCGACGGGGAGCTGTTTTTT.

This chain joins TRBV7-8 and TRBJ1-5; D gene uncertain. This CDR3 has 13 amino acids. CDR1 SGHVS and CDR2 FQNEAQ come from the germline V gene. Trimming shortened V by 1 base and J by 4 bases, and 5 bases separated the two germline ends. In DNA form, the CDR3 reads TGTGCCAGCAGCTTAGTTCGTAATCAGCCCCAGCATTTT. The encoded protein is CASSLVRNQPQHF.

The table lists this clone with a few counts. The same CDR3 can be traced to other DNA sequences in this sample. The V call is TRBV5-1, the J call TRBJ1-1; tentatively, D is TRBD1 (6 bases). Germline V gives CDR1 SGHRS, CDR2 YFSETQ. The CDR3 has 14 amino acids. Trimming removed 4 bases from V and 1 base from J, with 11 bases in between. The DNA for the CDR3 is TGCGCCAGCAGCCTGGGACAACCGAACACTGAAGCTTTCTTT. Protein product: CASSLGQPNTEAFF. Variable domain in full (rest from reference TRBV5-1 and TRBJ1-1): KAGVTQTPRYLIKTRGQQVTLSCSPISGHRSVSWYQQTPGQGLQFLFEYFSETQRNKGNFPGRFSGRQFSNSRSEMNVSTLELGDSALYLCASSLGQPNTEAFFGQGTRLTVV.

This sequence joins TRBV7-9 and TRBJ1-5, with a possible D match to TRBD1 (5 bases). Germline values: CDR1 SEHNR, CDR2 FQNEAQ (reference sequence). This CDR3 has 16 amino acids. V was clipped by 5 bases and J by 1 base, with 15 bases between them. For the CDR3, the DNA is TGTGCCAGCAGCCTGTTTTTGGGGCGCAGCAATCAGCCCCAGCATTTT. It translates to CASSLFLGRSNQPQHF.

The chain links TRBV7-2 to TRBJ2-7; TRBD2 matches at 9 bases. Looked up from germline, CDR1 is SGHTA and CDR2 is FQGNSA. V gave up 4 bases and J gave up 1 base; unmatched junction bases: 5. The CDR3 extends over 15 amino acids. The CDR3 DNA reads as TGTGCCAGCAGCTATAGCGGGGGACCGTCCTACGAGCAGTACTTC. Its protein product is CASSYSGGPSYEQYF.

This clone was seen once. The chain is built from TRBV27 and TRBJ2-1, with D perhaps TRBD1 (6 bases). The germline gives CDR1 MNHEY, CDR2 SMNVEV (reference sequence). The CDR3 totals 13 residues. Trimming cost V 9 bases and J 5 bases, with 14 bases left between them. The CDR3 DNA sequence: TGTGCCAGTACCGGGACACACAACAATGAGCAGTTCTTC. It translates to CASTGTHNNEQFF.

This clone showed up just a few times. The V gene is TRBV7-2, the J gene TRBJ2-7; D perhaps matches TRBD1 (6 bases). Germline loops: CDR1 SGHTA, CDR2 FQGNSA. V lost 4 bases, J lost 5 bases, and 15 bases lay in between. The CDR3 contains 14 residues. For the CDR3, the DNA is TGTGCCAGCAGCTCAACCGGGACACTTAACGAGCAGTACTTC. This codes for CASSSTGTLNEQYF.

This chain uses TRBV30 with TRBJ2-5; weak D call: TRBD1 (5 bases). The germline CDR1 and CDR2 sequences are GTSNPN and SVGIG (reference sequence). The CDR3 contains 13 residues. The V and J ends lost 0 bases and 5 bases respectively, with 10 bases between them. Here the CDR3 reads CAWSVGVGETQYF. In nucleotides, the CDR3 is TGTGCCTGGAGTGTAGGGGTCGGGGAGACCCAGTACTTC.